This T cell receptor beta chain derives from a study of T cells in Graves' hyperthyroidism and ophthalmopathy. Trimming left V 5 bases short and J 4 bases short, with 15 bases between. The CDR3 spans 15 residues. RNA transcripts served as the template for amplifying TCR beta CDR3 regions. Carried out on the TCR CDR3, a first-round RT-PCR used the HTBI primer set. TCRdb fed the multiplex PCR reads into MiXCR, producing one record per CDR3 protein. This table has hundreds of thousands of distinct CDR3 sequences, just under 45% appearing once. Many counts were recorded for this clonotype. V usage is TRBV12-3 or TRBV12-4 and J usage is TRBJ1-5; tentatively, D is TRBD1 (6 bases). Sequencing used peripheral blood or thyroid tissue (not recorded which). This receptor was identified in an adult man with Graves' disease, either hyperthyroidism or ophthalmopathy (not recorded which). Here the CDR3 reads CASSHQGWGNQPQHF. The CDR3 DNA reads as TGTGCCAGCAGTCATCAGGGGTGGGGAAATCAGCCCCAGCATTTT.